The T cell receptor beta chain described here comes from a study of T cell repertoires in cytomegalovirus infection. TCRdb processed the reads anew with MiXCR; each CDR3 protein has one entry. The table shows 300,000 or so distinct CDR3 sequences, with 20% to 30% occurring only once. This clonotype showed up just a few times. Its target is unknown. The sequence derives from a human donor in good health (CMV status not recorded). Some clones in this sample may be carry-over from other donors' samples. The sample here was cultured PBMCs, taken from culture after CMV antigen stimulation.

The CDR3 reads CASSSKPDTQYF. DNA for the CDR3: TGTGCCAGCAGTTCCAAACCAGATACGCAGTATTTT. The chain links TRBV6-6 to TRBJ2-3; D gene unclear. There are 12 residues in the CDR3. The V end lost 4 bases, the J end lost 4 bases, and 6 bases lay between the germline ends. The V gene's germline CDR1 is MNHNY and CDR2 SVGAGI (reference sequence).